This T cell receptor (beta chain) was sequenced during a study of blood T cell repertoires in COVID-19. The table came from immunoSEQ multiplex PCR; TCRdb's copy has only in-frame clones and leaves some out. The sample has tens of thousands of clones, roughly 86% seen once. Germline V gene lookup returns CDR1 SGHTS and CDR2 YDEGEE. This CDR3 is 16 amino acids long. V was clipped by 7 bases and J by 0 bases; unmatched bases: 7. The chain employs TRBV5-8 and TRBJ1-6; 7 positions agree with TRBD1. Sequenced sample: peripheral blood. This TCR was sampled from a human donor with active COVID-19. The donor label of this sample is uncertain. This CDR3 is CASGRDSSSYNSPLHF. The CDR3, as DNA: TGTGCCAGCGGACGGGACAGCAGCTCCTATAATTCACCCCTCCACTTT.